This T cell receptor (beta chain) was identified during a study of T-cell reconstitution after alpha-beta-depleted transplantation in children. For TCRbeta, the library was prepared with unique molecular identifiers. From the PCR reads, TCRdb called clonotypes with MiXCR, one entry per CDR3 protein. The sample carries almost 600,000 distinct CDR3 sequences, 25% to 30% recorded once. Trimming took off 2 bases at V and 3 bases at J, with 12 bases between the two ends. The CDR3 is made up of 14 amino acids. The germline V gene has CDR1 SGHDT and CDR2 YYEEEE. V gene TRBV5-6 combines with J gene TRBJ2-7, with D perhaps matching TRBD1 (6 bases). Here the sequenced sample was PBMCs, taken before TCRalphabeta/CD19-depleted stem cell transplant. The receptor was isolated from a boy less than two years old with Wiskott-Aldrich syndrome, due to receive a stem cell transplant. CDR3 nucleotides: TGTGCCAGCAGCTTAGGGACAACCTTCTACGAGCAGTACTTC. Translated: CASSLGTTFYEQYF.